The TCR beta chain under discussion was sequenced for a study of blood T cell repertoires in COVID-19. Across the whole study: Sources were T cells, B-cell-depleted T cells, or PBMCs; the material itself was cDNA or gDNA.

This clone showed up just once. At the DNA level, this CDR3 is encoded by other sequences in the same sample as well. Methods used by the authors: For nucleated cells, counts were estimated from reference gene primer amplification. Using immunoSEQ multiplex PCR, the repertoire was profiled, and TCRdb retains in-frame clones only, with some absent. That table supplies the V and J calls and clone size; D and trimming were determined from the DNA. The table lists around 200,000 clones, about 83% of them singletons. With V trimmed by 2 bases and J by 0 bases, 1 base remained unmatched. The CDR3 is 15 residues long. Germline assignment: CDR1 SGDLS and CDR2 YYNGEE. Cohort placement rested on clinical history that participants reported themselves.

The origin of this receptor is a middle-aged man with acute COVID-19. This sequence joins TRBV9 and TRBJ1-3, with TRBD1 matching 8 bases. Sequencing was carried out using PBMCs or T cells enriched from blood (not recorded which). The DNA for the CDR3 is TGTGCCAGCAGCGTCGACAGGGGCTCTGGAAACACCATATATTTT. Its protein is CASSVDRGSGNTIYF.